Reported below is one T cell receptor (beta chain). Its antigen is not known. The data are from a study of cytomegalovirus exposure and HLA in healthy donors. Whole-study findings and limits: It was assumed in the presence/absence analyses that sequencing depth was roughly uniform across donors.

The CDR3 is 14 residues long. V was pared by 7 bases and J by 2 bases, with 5 bases of the junction left unmatched. Germline CDR1 and CDR2: ENHRY and SYGVKD. 60 Vbeta and 13 Jbeta primers were used in PCR. The method was immunoSEQ multiplex PCR; TCRdb's version includes in-frame clones alone and lacks a portion of them. The repertoire holds fewer than 150,000 clones, with around 85% as singletons. The sequencing input was PBMCs. The TCR comes from a woman younger than 45 in good health and CMV-seropositive. This chain links TRBV10-3 with TRBJ1-1; 9 nucleotides agree with TRBD1. The CDR3 loop is CAIKWDRENTEAFF. The DNA for the CDR3 is TGTGCCATCAAATGGGACAGGGAAAACACTGAAGCTTTCTTT.